The clone carrying this T cell receptor beta chain was detected once. This entry is derived from a study of technical replicates of blood from a handful of donors. This CDR3 contains 14 residues. Deletions cut 1 base from V and 4 bases from J, with 10 bases between. Germline assignment: CDR1 GTSNPN and CDR2 SVGIG (reference sequence). Libraries were prepared by immunoSEQ multiplex PCR; TCRdb keeps only in-frame clonotypes and omits some of them. In the table there are about 83,000 clones, roughly 92% of which are singletons. The receptor comes from a human donor in good health. The chain joins TRBV30 to TRBJ1-4, with D unclear. The sample comprised T cells isolated from PBMCs. CDR3 nucleotides: TGTGCCTGGAGTGCACGGACTTTTAATGAAAAACTGTTTTTT. Its translation is CAWSARTFNEKLFF.